These 20 T cell receptor beta chains share one sample of origin, sequenced in a study of control samples from healthy donors and cancer patients. Measured with immunoSEQ multiplex PCR; TCRdb has only the in-frame clones, and not every one. Among about 160,000 clones listed, 85% to 90% were seen once. The sample taken for sequencing was blood. These receptors originate from a man younger than 45 in good health.

The CDR3 nucleotides read TGTGCCAGCAGCTTAGGGTCGGGTAACACTGAAGCTTTCTTT. Protein sequence: CASSLGSGNTEAFF. The chain uses TRBV7-2 and TRBJ1-1, with no clear D. The CDR3 is made up of 14 amino acids. Trimming took 1 base from V and 2 from J, leaving 8 bases between them. Germline CDR1 reads SGHTA; CDR2 reads FQGNSA.

V gene TRBV5-1 combines with J gene TRBJ2-1; a possible D gene is TRBD2 (5 bases). CDR3 length: 14 amino acids. V gave up 3 bases and J gave up 2 bases, with 9 bases separating them. CDR1 SGHRS and CDR2 YFSETQ come from the germline V gene. Written as DNA, the CDR3 is TGCGCCAGCAGCTCCGCCGGGACCTACAATGAGCAGTTCTTC. Translated: CASSSAGTYNEQFF.

This clone came up once. This chain connects TRBV14 to TRBJ2-1, with 9 bases that match TRBD2. Germline V gene sequence: CDR1 SGHDN, CDR2 FVKESK. V lost 4 bases, J lost 8 bases, and 12 bases stayed unmatched. This CDR3 has 16 residues. CDR3 in amino acids: CASSPLDAAGGDEQFF. The CDR3 region has the DNA TGTGCCAGCAGCCCCCTTGACGCGGCGGGAGGGGATGAGCAGTTCTTC.

At least ten counts were recorded for this clone. The chain couples TRBV11-1 to TRBJ2-7; TRBD2 aligns across 9 bases. The CDR3 is 15 residues long. Germline CDR1 is SGHAT and CDR2 is FQDESV (reference sequence). J was trimmed by 5 bases and V by 1 base; bases with no gene match: 6. The CDR3 region is CASSLDLAGRNEQYF. CDR3 in DNA: TGTGCCAGCAGCTTAGACCTAGCGGGAAGGAACGAGCAGTACTTC.

The V gene is TRBV7-9, the J gene TRBJ2-2; 8 bases map to TRBD2. In germline, CDR1 is SEHNR, CDR2 FQNEAQ (reference sequence). Trimming cost V 5 bases and J 4 bases; bases outside gene matches: 9. CDR3 length equals 16 residues. The CDR3 here is CASSRGGQLGTGELFF. CDR3 in DNA: TGTGCCAGCAGCCGGGGGGGCCAGCTGGGCACCGGGGAGCTGTTTTTT.

The rearrangement links TRBV7-2 to TRBJ2-5; TRBD1 agrees at 10 bases. The CDR3 covers 16 residues. Trimming removed 2 bases from V and 4 bases from J; junction bases left unmatched: 7. Germline CDR1 SGHTA, CDR2 FQGNSA. The CDR3 reads CASSLSDRGRGETQYF. CDR3 bases: TGTGCCAGCAGCTTATCAGACAGGGGGCGAGGAGAGACCCAGTACTTC.

The rearrangement joins TRBV6-5 to TRBJ1-2; D is uncertain. The CDR3 spans 15 residues. CDR1 is MNHEY and CDR2 is SVGAGI in the germline V gene. With 5 bases removed from V and 4 bases from J, the gap between germline ends came to 17 bases. The CDR3: CASSKQQERPYGYTF. The CDR3 DNA reads TGTGCCAGCAGTAAACAGCAAGAACGCCCCTATGGCTACACCTTC.

CDR3 bases: TGTGCCAGCAGCACTGGGACAGGCTTTAATTCACCCCTCCACTTT. It codes for CASSTGTGFNSPLHF. The chain links TRBV7-9 to TRBJ1-6, with 8 bases lining up with TRBD1. Trimming took 5 bases from V and 6 from J; bases not matched to a gene: 6. Germline CDR1 is SEHNR and CDR2 is FQNEAQ (reference sequence). This CDR3 comprises 15 residues.

The V and J genes are TRBV6-5 and TRBJ2-7; D not certain. Germline assignment: CDR1 MNHEY and CDR2 SVGAGI. V lost 2 bases, J lost 0 bases, and 8 bases lay in between. The length of the CDR3 is 14 residues. This CDR3 is CASSYAADSYEQYF. DNA for the CDR3: TGTGCCAGCAGTTACGCGGCGGACTCCTACGAGCAGTACTTC.

The J gene is TRBJ2-7, the V gene TRBV20-1; no reliable D call. V lost 3 bases and J 4 bases, leaving 13 bases between the germline ends. CDR3 length equals 13 residues. Germline V lookup: CDR1 DFQATT, CDR2 SNEGSKA (reference sequence). The CDR3 spells CSASEGRKYEQYF. CDR3 bases: TGCAGTGCTAGTGAAGGACGAAAATACGAGCAGTACTTC.

The chain has TRBV27 and TRBJ1-4; D may be TRBD1 (5 bases). The CDR3 consists of 16 residues. Germline values: CDR1 MNHEY, CDR2 SMNVEV (reference sequence). The V and J ends lost 6 bases and 0 bases respectively, with 14 bases between them. The CDR3 reads CASRGDRQSTNEKLFF. The DNA for the CDR3 is TGTGCCAGCAGGGGGGATCGACAATCAACTAATGAAAAACTGTTTTTT.

This rearrangement joins TRBV5-8 to TRBJ2-3, with D perhaps being TRBD1 or TRBD2 (6 bases each). CDR3 length: 16 amino acids. Deletions cut 7 bases from V and 4 bases from J, with 22 bases between. Germline V gene lookup returns CDR1 SGHTS and CDR2 YDEGEE. The CDR3 reads CASRPPRGPRADTQYF. The CDR3 DNA reads as TGTGCCAGCCGTCCTCCCCGGGGGCCAAGGGCAGATACGCAGTATTTT.

V gene TRBV5-1 combines with J gene TRBJ2-2; 14 bases agree with TRBD2. The CDR3 has 18 residues. Looked up from germline, CDR1 is SGHRS and CDR2 is YFSETQ. V shed 0 bases and J 5 bases; nucleotides not matched to a gene: 6. CDR3 region: CASSLGGLAGVRTGELFF. The CDR3, as DNA: TGCGCCAGCAGCTTGGGGGGACTAGCGGGAGTGCGGACCGGGGAGCTGTTTTTT.

V gene TRBV5-6 combines with J gene TRBJ2-5; possibly TRBD1 or TRBD2 for D (5 bases each). Trimming took off 6 bases at V and 0 bases at J, with 21 bases between the two ends. The CDR3 is made up of 17 amino acids. CDR1 and CDR2 from the germline V gene are SGHDT and YYEEEE. In DNA form, the CDR3 reads TGTGCCAGCACCACGTTCCCAGGGACGTCAGACCAAGAGACCCAGTACTTC. It translates to CASTTFPGTSDQETQYF.

V gene TRBV6-5 combines with J gene TRBJ1-6; D is undetermined. Between the trimmed V and J ends, which lost 6 bases and 10 bases, there was a span of 19 bases. The CDR3 runs 15 residues. Germline CDR1 is MNHEY and CDR2 is SVGAGI. The CDR3, as DNA: TGTGCCAGCAGATTGGGCGGGTGGCACTTATCACCCCTCCACTTT. Translation: CASRLGGWHLSPLHF.

The chain carries TRBV6-1 and TRBJ1-6; D is ambiguous. Germline assignment: CDR1 MNHNS and CDR2 SASEGT. CDR3 size: 17 residues. With 0 bases removed from V and 1 base from J, the gap between germline ends came to 10 bases. The CDR3 protein is CASSEASEGSYNSPLHF. For the CDR3, the DNA is TGTGCCAGCAGTGAAGCGTCAGAAGGGTCCTATAATTCACCCCTCCACTTT.

This clone occurred once. This chain connects TRBV19 to TRBJ1-2; 10 nucleotides align to TRBD1. CDR3 length equals 15 residues. Germline CDR1 is LNHDA and CDR2 is SQIVND (reference sequence). V gave up 11 bases and J gave up 7 bases; unmatched junction bases: 16. The chain's CDR3 is CAREGQGWGVGGYTF. The CDR3 DNA follows: TGTGCCCGCGAGGGACAGGGGTGGGGGGTAGGTGGCTACACCTTC.

The rearrangement uses TRBV3-1 (or the pseudogene TRBV3-2) and TRBJ1-4; D gene uncertain. With 2 bases removed from V and 15 bases from J, the gap between germline ends came to 19 bases. CDR1 and CDR2 from the germline V gene are LGHDT and YNNKEL (reference sequence). The CDR3 totals 14 residues. For the CDR3, the DNA is TGTGCCAGCAGCCAAAGAAGCGGCCTACTCGGTTTGTTTTTT. Translated: CASSQRSGLLGLFF.

The rearrangement uses TRBV18 and TRBJ2-6; perhaps TRBD1 as D (6 bases). V gave up 4 bases and J gave up 0 bases, with 16 bases separating them. The CDR3 has 18 residues. Germline V gene lookup returns CDR1 KGHSH and CDR2 LQKENI. The CDR3 spells CASSRLQGPYSGANVLTF. CDR3 nucleotides: TGTGCCAGCTCACGACTACAGGGCCCTTACTCTGGGGCCAACGTCCTGACTTTC.

This chain joins TRBV4-2 and TRBJ1-1, with a possible D match to TRBD1 (5 bases). The CDR3 contains 14 residues. Trimming shortened V by 5 bases and J by 1 base, and 11 bases separated the two germline ends. Germline V gene sequence: CDR1 LGHNA, CDR2 YNFKEQ. The CDR3 is CASSEGTGNTEAFF. The CDR3 bases are TGTGCCAGCAGCGAAGGGACGGGGAACACTGAAGCTTTCTTT.